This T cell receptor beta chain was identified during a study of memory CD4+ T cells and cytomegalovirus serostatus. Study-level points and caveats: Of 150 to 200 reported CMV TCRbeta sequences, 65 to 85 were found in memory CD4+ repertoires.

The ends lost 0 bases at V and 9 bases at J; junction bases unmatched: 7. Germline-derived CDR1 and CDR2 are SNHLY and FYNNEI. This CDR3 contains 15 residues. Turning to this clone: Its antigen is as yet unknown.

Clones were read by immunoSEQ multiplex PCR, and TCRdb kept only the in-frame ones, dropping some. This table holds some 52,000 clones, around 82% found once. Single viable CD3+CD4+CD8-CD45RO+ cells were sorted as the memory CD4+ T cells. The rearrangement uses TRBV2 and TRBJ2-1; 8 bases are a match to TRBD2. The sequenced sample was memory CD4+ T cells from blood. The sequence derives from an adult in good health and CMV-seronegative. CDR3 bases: TGTGCCAGCAGTGAAGCTAGGCTAGCGGGCGGTGAGCAGTTCTTC. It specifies CASSEARLAGGEQFF.